The 17 T cell receptor beta chains in this list originate from one sample, sequenced in a study of control samples from healthy donors and cancer patients. Measured with immunoSEQ multiplex PCR; TCRdb has only the in-frame clones, and not every one. This table holds more than 45,000 clones, roughly 92% found once. The specimen sequenced was PBMCs. These TCRs come from a woman aged 45-60 years with head and neck cancer.

This chain uses TRBV3-1 (or the pseudogene TRBV3-2) with TRBJ2-3, with unresolved D. CDR3 length equals 14 residues. Germline CDR1 LGHDT, CDR2 YNNKEL (reference sequence). Trimming pared 0 bases from V and 0 bases from J, leaving 4 bases between. The CDR3 sequence: CASSQDTSTDTQYF. The DNA for the CDR3 is TGTGCCAGCAGCCAAGATACTAGCACAGATACGCAGTATTTT.

The chain employs TRBV4-3 and TRBJ1-3, with D perhaps matching TRBD1 (5 bases). Looked up from germline, CDR1 is LGHNA and CDR2 is YSLEER. V lost 2 bases and J lost 4, with 15 bases in between. The CDR3 is 16 residues long. DNA of the CDR3: TGCGCCAGCAGCCAATCACTGGGGGGACCAGGAAACACCATATATTTT. Translated, it gives CASSQSLGGPGNTIYF.

V and J are TRBV5-1 and TRBJ2-5; no firm D call. Between the trimmed V and J ends, which lost 0 bases and 5 bases, there was a span of 2 bases. The CDR3 is 11 amino acids. Germline V gene sequence: CDR1 SGHRS, CDR2 YFSETQ. For the CDR3, the DNA is TGCGCCAGCAGCTTGGAGGAGACCCAGTACTTC. The encoded protein is CASSLEETQYF.

The J gene is TRBJ1-3, the V gene TRBV28; D unresolved. Per the germline V gene, CDR1 is MDHEN and CDR2 is SYDVKM. The V end lost 6 bases, the J end lost 11 bases, and 17 bases lay between the germline ends. This CDR3 is 13 amino acids long. The chain's CDR3 is CASSPAPLIAIYF. CDR3 nucleotide sequence: TGTGCCAGCAGCCCCGCCCCCCTTATAGCCATATATTTT.

The chain employs TRBV10-2 and TRBJ1-5; D gene unclear. Between the trimmed V and J ends, which lost 6 bases and 0 bases, there was a span of 9 bases. This CDR3 region has 14 residues. CDR1 is WSHSY and CDR2 is SAAADI in the germline V gene. CDR3 loop: CASSKGYSNQPQHF. The CDR3 nucleotides are TGCGCCAGCAGCAAGGGCTATAGCAATCAGCCCCAGCATTTT.

The gene calls are TRBV30 and TRBJ2-5, with 10 nucleotides matching TRBD2. The germline V gene encodes CDR1 GTSNPN and CDR2 SVGIG (reference sequence). J was trimmed by 5 bases and V by 1 base; bases with no gene match: 7. CDR3 length: 15 amino acids. CDR3 nucleotides: TGTGCCTGGAGTGGGAGCGGGGGGGCGTGGGAGACCCAGTACTTC. Protein sequence: CAWSGSGGAWETQYF.

The rearrangement joins TRBV10-3 to TRBJ1-2; 8 bases align to TRBD1. Germline loops: CDR1 ENHRY, CDR2 SYGVKD. This CDR3 spans 14 amino acids. J gave up 4 bases and V 5 bases, and 6 bases lay outside the gene matches. DNA for the CDR3: TGTGCCATCAGTCCGGGACAGGCTTCCTATGGCTACACCTTC. The encoded protein is CAISPGQASYGYTF.

This sequence joins TRBV6-5 and TRBJ1-2, with 9 bases matching TRBD1. The germline gives CDR1 MNHEY, CDR2 SVGAGI. The J segment lost 0 bases and the V segment lost 7 bases, leaving 6 bases of the junction unmatched. CDR3 length: 15 amino acids. CDR3 coding DNA: TGTGCCAGCACTCGACAGGGGGGAGCTAACTATGGCTACACCTTC. Translated, it gives CASTRQGGANYGYTF.

The V call is TRBV11-2, the J call TRBJ1-4; no firm D call. Germline V gives CDR1 SGHAT, CDR2 FQNNGV. This CDR3 spans 14 amino acids. V was pared by 6 bases and J by 8 bases, with 16 bases between. The CDR3 spells CASRSAGPREKLFF. The CDR3 DNA sequence: TGTGCCAGCAGGTCTGCAGGCCCCAGGGAAAAACTGTTTTTT.

CDR3 in amino acids: CASSSLQGLPETQYF. The CDR3 DNA follows: TGTGCCAGCAGTTCCCTACAGGGGCTCCCAGAGACCCAGTACTTC. V usage is TRBV27 and J usage is TRBJ2-5; 7 positions agree with TRBD1. This CDR3 comprises 15 residues. J was trimmed by 4 bases and V by 4 bases; bases with no gene match: 9. Per germline, CDR1 MNHEY and CDR2 SMNVEV (reference sequence).

The gene calls are TRBV12-5 and TRBJ2-7; 10 positions match TRBD1. CDR3 length: 15 residues. Trimming took 6 bases from V and 5 from J; bases not matched to a gene: 10. CDR1 LGHNT and CDR2 FRNRAP come from the germline V gene. The CDR3 DNA reads TGTGCTAGTGGCCGGCCGGGACAGGGGTACAACGAGCAGTACTTC. Residues: CASGRPGQGYNEQYF.

V and J are TRBV6-6 and TRBJ1-6; D unclear. Germline loops: CDR1 MNHNY, CDR2 SVGAGI (reference sequence). V was cut by 2 bases and J by 6 bases, with 2 bases left in between. There are 12 residues in the CDR3. CDR3 bases: TGTGCCAGCAGTTACGTTAATTCACCCCTCCACTTT. It is translated as CASSYVNSPLHF.

The CDR3: CASSPPSTVTDTQYF. The CDR3 region has the DNA TGTGCCAGCTCACCACCGTCGACTGTCACAGATACGCAGTATTTT. The chain joins TRBV18 to TRBJ2-3; no firm D call. The CDR3 extends over 15 amino acids. V lost 0 bases and J 2 bases, leaving 9 bases between the germline ends. Germline lookup yields CDR1 KGHSH and CDR2 LQKENI.

This rearrangement joins TRBV7-7 to TRBJ2-5, with D possibly matching TRBD2 (6 bases). Germline CDR1 SSHAT, CDR2 FNYEAQ (reference sequence). The length of the CDR3 is 15 residues. Trimming pared 5 bases from V and 3 bases from J, leaving 16 bases between. Here the CDR3 reads CASSLQRQREETQYF. The CDR3 DNA sequence: TGTGCCAGCAGCCTCCAGAGGCAGCGGGAAGAGACCCAGTACTTC.

The genes are TRBV28 and TRBJ2-5; D is uncertain. Germline V gene sequence: CDR1 MDHEN, CDR2 SYDVKM. The CDR3 is 11 residues long. V dropped 7 bases and J dropped 2 bases, with 5 bases sitting between them. The CDR3 nucleotides are TGTGCCAGCACTGGTCAAGAGACCCAGTACTTC. This sequence encodes CASTGQETQYF. Looking up the rest from reference TRBV28 and TRBJ2-5 gives the full variable domain: DVKVTQSSRYLVKRTGEKVFLECVQDMDHENMFWYRQDPGLGLRLIYFSYDVKMKEKGDIPEGYSVSREKKERFSLILESASTNQTSMYLCASTGQETQYFGPGTRLLVL.

The chain combines TRBV9 with TRBJ1-3, with TRBD1 matching over 7 bases. With V trimmed by 4 bases and J by 0 bases, 10 bases remained unmatched. The CDR3 runs to 17 residues. Germline CDR1 SGDLS, CDR2 YYNGEE. The CDR3 nucleotides read TGTGCCAGCAGCTCCCGGGACAGTCTTGTCTCTGGAAACACCATATATTTT. This translates into CASSSRDSLVSGNTIYF.

The chain combines TRBV5-1 with TRBJ2-1; the D is unclear. Germline CDR1 reads SGHRS; CDR2 reads YFSETQ. Trimming took off 1 base at V and 6 bases at J, with 14 bases between the two ends. The CDR3 is made up of 15 amino acids. As DNA, the CDR3 is TGCGCCAGCAGCTTGTTGGCAGGTGGGGTCAATGAGCAGTTCTTC. As protein: CASSLLAGGVNEQFF.